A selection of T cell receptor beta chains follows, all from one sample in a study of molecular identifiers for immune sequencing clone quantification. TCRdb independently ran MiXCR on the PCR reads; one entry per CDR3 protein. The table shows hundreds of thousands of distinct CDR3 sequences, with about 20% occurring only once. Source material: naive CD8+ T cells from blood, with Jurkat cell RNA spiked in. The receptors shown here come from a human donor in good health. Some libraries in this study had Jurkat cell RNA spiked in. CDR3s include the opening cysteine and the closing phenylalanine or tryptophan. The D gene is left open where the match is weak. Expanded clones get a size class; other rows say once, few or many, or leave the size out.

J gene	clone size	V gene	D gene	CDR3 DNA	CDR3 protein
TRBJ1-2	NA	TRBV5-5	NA	TGTGCCAGTCGTCGAGGACTGGGGGACTATGGCTACACCTTC	CASRRGLGDYGYTF
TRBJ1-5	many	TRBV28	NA	TGTGCCAGCAGTACCTACAGAAGTCTAAATCAGCCCCAGCATTTT	CASSTYRSLNQPQHF
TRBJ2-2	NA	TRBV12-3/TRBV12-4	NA	TGTGCCAGCAGTTTCACAGGGTACACCAGGGAGCTGTTTTTT	CASSFTGYTRELFF
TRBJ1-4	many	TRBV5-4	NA	TGTGCCAGCAGCCCGAAGTCGGGGATGTATTCTTTCGCAACTAATGAAAAACTGTTTTTT	CASSPKSGMYSFATNEKLFF
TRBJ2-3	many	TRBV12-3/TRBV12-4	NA	TGTGCCACCAAACCGGCGGGTGCGTGGAGTAACACAGATACGCAGTATTTT	CATKPAGAWSNTDTQYF
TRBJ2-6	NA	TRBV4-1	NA	TGCGCCAGCCAACTTCGGGCAGGGACGTTCTCTGGGGCCAACGTCCTGACTTTC	CASQLRAGTFSGANVLTF
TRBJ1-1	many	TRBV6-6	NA	TGTGCCAGCAGTCGACAGATGAACACTGAAGCTTTCTTT	CASSRQMNTEAFF
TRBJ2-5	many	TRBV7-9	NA	TGTGCCAGCAGCTTAGTGACGGAAGAGACCCAGTACTTC	CASSLVTEETQYF
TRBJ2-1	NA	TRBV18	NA	TGTGCCAGCTCACCACCGTCAGGGGCGGGTAATGAGCAGTTCTTC	CASSPPSGAGNEQFF
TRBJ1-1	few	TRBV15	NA	TGTGCCACCGGACAGAATCCTCTTATGGACACTGAAGCTTTCTTT	CATGQNPLMDTEAFF
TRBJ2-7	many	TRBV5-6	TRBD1	TGTGCCAGCAGCTTACCGGGACAGCTCAACTACGAGCAGTACTTC	CASSLPGQLNYEQYF
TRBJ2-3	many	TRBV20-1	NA	TGCAGTGCTAGTTTTGCGGGAAACGTAATACTTAGCACAGATACGCAGTATTTT	CSASFAGNVILSTDTQYF
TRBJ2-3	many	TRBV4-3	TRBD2	TGCGCCAGCAGCCAAGATAGCGGGGACTCGACAAATACGCAGTATTTT	CASSQDSGDSTNTQYF
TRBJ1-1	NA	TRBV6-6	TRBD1	TGTGCCAGCAGTTACCCCAAACGGACAGGAGTGAACACTGAAGCTTTCTTT	CASSYPKRTGVNTEAFF
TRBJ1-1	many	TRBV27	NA	TGTGCCAGCAGTTCAACAGGTCCCCCGGGGACTGAAGCTTTCTTT	CASSSTGPPGTEAFF
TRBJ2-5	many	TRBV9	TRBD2	TGTGCCAGCAGCGTAGAAAGCGGGAGGGCGGAGACCCAGTACTTC	CASSVESGRAETQYF
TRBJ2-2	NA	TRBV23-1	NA	TGCGCCAGCAGGCCCAGGGGATCGAACACCGGGGAGCTGTTTTTT	CASRPRGSNTGELFF
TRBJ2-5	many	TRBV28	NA	TGTGCCAGCAGTGCCCCATGGGGCGGGGAGACCCAGTACTTC	CASSAPWGGETQYF
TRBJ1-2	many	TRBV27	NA	TGTGCCAGCAGTTTGGTGGGGGGGTCCTATGGCTACACCTTC	CASSLVGGSYGYTF
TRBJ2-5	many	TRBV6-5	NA	TGTGCCAGCAGTGGCCCGACTAAGCTAGAGACCCAGTACTTC	CASSGPTKLETQYF
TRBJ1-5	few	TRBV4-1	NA	TGCGCCAGCAGCCAAGTGCCTCGTGAGGATCAGCCCCAGCATTTT	CASSQVPREDQPQHF
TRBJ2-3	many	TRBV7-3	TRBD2	TGTGCCAGCAGCCCGGGACTAGCGGGAGAGGAGGATACGCAGTATTTT	CASSPGLAGEEDTQYF
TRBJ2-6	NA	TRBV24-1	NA	TGTGCCACCAGTGAAGTCGGGGGACCTCACTCTGGGGCCAACGTCCTGACTTTC	CATSEVGGPHSGANVLTF
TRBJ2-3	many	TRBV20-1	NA	TGCAGTGCTAGTCTAGCTAGTCCAGATACGCAGTATTTT	CSASLASPDTQYF
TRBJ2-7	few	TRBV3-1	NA	TGTGCCAGCAGCCAAGCGGGCGGGCCTCGGAGGGAGCAGTACTTC	CASSQAGGPRREQYF
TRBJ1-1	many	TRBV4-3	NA	TGCGCCAGCAGCCAAGATAGGGGACCCCTCAACACTGAAGCTTTCTTT	CASSQDRGPLNTEAFF
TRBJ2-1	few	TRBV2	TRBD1	TGTGCCAGCAGTTTAAACCCGGACAGGGGGCTTCGAGATGAGCAGTTCTTC	CASSLNPDRGLRDEQFF
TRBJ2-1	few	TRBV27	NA	TGTGCCAGCAGTCCAGACCGGGACTTATCGAGCTCCTACAATGAGCAGTTCTTC	CASSPDRDLSSSYNEQFF
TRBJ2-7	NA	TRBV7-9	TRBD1	TGTGCCAGCAGCTATGGCTCGGGGGACAGGCCCTACGAGCAGTACTTC	CASSYGSGDRPYEQYF
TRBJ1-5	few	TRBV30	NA	TGTGCCTGGGGTCCAGGGAATAGCAATCAGCCCCAGCATTTT	CAWGPGNSNQPQHF
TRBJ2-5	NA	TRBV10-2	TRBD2	TGCGCCAGCGGTGAGACTAGCGGGGGCTTCCAAGAGACCCAGTACTTC	CASGETSGGFQETQYF
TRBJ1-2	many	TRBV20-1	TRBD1	TGCAGTGCTAGAGTGTCCCGGACAGGGGAGAACTATGGCTACACCTTC	CSARVSRTGENYGYTF
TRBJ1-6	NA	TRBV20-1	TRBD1	TGCAGTGCCATAACAGGGGTTCGTCCCTATAATTCACCCCTCCACTTT	CSAITGVRPYNSPLHF
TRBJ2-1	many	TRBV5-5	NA	TGTGCCAGCAGCTCTCCCGGGGGAATTAGCTCCTACAATGAGCAGTTCTTC	CASSSPGGISSYNEQFF
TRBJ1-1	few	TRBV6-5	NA	TGTGCCAGCAGGGAATGGAAGGGTTTAAGAGGTAGCACTGAAGCTTTCTTT	CASREWKGLRGSTEAFF
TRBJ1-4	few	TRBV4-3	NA	TGCGCCAGCAGCCAAGATGAGCAGAGTTTTAATGAAAAACTGTTTTTT	CASSQDEQSFNEKLFF
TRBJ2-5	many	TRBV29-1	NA	TGCAGCGTGGACACCTACCAAGAGACCCAGTACTTC	CSVDTYQETQYF
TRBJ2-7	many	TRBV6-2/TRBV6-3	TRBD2	TGTGCCAGCACTATAGCGGGGGCTTACGAGCAGTACTTC	CASTIAGAYEQYF
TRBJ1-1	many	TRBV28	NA	TGTGCCAGCAGTCCCCCGTCCAGGGTGCAAGCTTTCTTT	CASSPPSRVQAFF
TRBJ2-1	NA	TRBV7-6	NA	TGTGCCAGCAGCGAGGGACTGGTAAATGAGCAGTTCTTC	CASSEGLVNEQFF
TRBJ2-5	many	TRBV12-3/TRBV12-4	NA	TGTGCCACCGGGGAGGGGGAGCCCCAGTACTTC	CATGEGEPQYF
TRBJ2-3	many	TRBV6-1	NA	TGTGCCAGTGGTCAATATCTAACTAGCACAGATACGCAGTATTTT	CASGQYLTSTDTQYF
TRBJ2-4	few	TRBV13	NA	TGTGCCAGCAGCTCACAAATCACAGGGCCTTCGGCCAAAAACATTCAGTACTTC	CASSSQITGPSAKNIQYF
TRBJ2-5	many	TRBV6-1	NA	TGTGCCAGCACCGAACTTGAGGGCTTCGGACAGGAGACCCAGTACTTC	CASTELEGFGQETQYF
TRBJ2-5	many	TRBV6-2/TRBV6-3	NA	TGTGCCAGCAGCTCCGCTTGGACCCAGTACTTC	CASSSAWTQYF